This T cell receptor beta chain was recorded in a study of technical replicates of blood from a handful of donors. CDR3 length: 13 residues. In germline, CDR1 is SEHNR, CDR2 FQNEAQ (reference sequence). The V end was cut by 5 bases, the J end by 4 bases, with 11 bases between. Measured with immunoSEQ multiplex PCR; TCRdb has only the in-frame clones, and not every one. The data contain around 92,000 clones, 95% of them singletons. This sequence was found in a human donor in good health. V is TRBV7-9 and J is TRBJ1-1; D ambiguous. Material: T cells isolated from PBMCs. DNA of the CDR3: TGTGCCAGCAGCCAGTGGGCGGGCACTGAAGCTTTCTTT. Its protein is CASSQWAGTEAFF.